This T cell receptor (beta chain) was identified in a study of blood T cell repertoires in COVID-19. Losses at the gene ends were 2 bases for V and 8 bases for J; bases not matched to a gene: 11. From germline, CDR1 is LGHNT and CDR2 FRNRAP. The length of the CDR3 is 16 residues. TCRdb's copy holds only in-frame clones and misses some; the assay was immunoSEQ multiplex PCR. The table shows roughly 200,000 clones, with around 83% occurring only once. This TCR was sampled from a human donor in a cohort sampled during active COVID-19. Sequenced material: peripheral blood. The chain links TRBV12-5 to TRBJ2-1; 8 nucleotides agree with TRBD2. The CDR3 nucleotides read TGTGCTAGTGGTTTGCTCCCCGGGAGGGTCTCACATGAGCAGTTCTTC. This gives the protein CASGLLPGRVSHEQFF. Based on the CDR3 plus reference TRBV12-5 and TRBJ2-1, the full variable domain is DARVTQTPRHKVTEMGQEVTMRCQPILGHNTVFWYRQTMMQGLELLAYFRNRAPLDDSGMPKDRFSAEMPDATLATLKIQPSEPRDSAVYFCASGLLPGRVSHEQFFGPGTRLTVL.